The clone carrying this T cell receptor (beta chain) was recorded once. Sequencing used immunoSEQ multiplex PCR; TCRdb keeps in-frame clones, though not all of them. Of 35,000 to 55,000 clones in the sample, 85% to 95% were seen once. This specimen comes from a study of T cell changes during pregnancy in multiple sclerosis. Germline V CDR1 and CDR2: KGHSH, LQKENI. Losses at the gene ends were 6 bases for V and 2 bases for J; bases not matched to a gene: 5. The length of the CDR3 is 15 residues. Sequenced sample: peripheral blood. V is TRBV18 and J is TRBJ2-2, with TRBD2 matching 8 bases. The clonotype comes from a female donor with multiple sclerosis, enrolled in a pregnancy study. The CDR3 DNA reads as TGTGCCAGCTCTAGCGGGGAAAGTAACACCGGGGAGCTGTTTTTT. This sequence encodes CASSSGESNTGELFF.